This T cell receptor (beta chain) was found in a study of blood T cell repertoires in COVID-19. Whole-study context: Samples came from the United States, Italy and Spain, spanning acute and convalescent COVID-19. PBMCs, B-cell-depleted T cells, or T cells provided the cDNA or gDNA that made up the material.

Source study methods: From reference gene primer amplification, estimates of nucleated cell counts were derived. Only in-frame clones appear in the TCRdb table, and some are missing; sequencing was by immunoSEQ multiplex PCR. The DNA gave D and trimming, while V, J and clone size come from that table. Here the sample spans 250,000 to 300,000 clones, 75% to 90% being singletons. The Seattle patients joined while their infection was active and were tracked longitudinally afterward. In germline, CDR1 is SEHNR, CDR2 FQNEAQ (reference sequence). CDR3 length equals 15 residues. V trimming: 7 bases; J trimming: 6 bases; junction bases outside the gene matches: 11.

V gene TRBV7-9 combines with J gene TRBJ2-7; 11 nucleotides align to TRBD1. The sequenced material came from peripheral blood. The TCR originated in a woman between 50 and 59 years old with COVID-19, enrolled during active disease. CDR3 bases: TGTGCCAGCAACCCCGGACAGGGGGCGTTTTCCGAGCAGTACTTC. Protein product: CASNPGQGAFSEQYF.